This TCR beta chain was recovered during a study of blood T cell repertoires in COVID-19. Background on the study: T cells, B-cell-depleted T cells, or PBMCs provided the cDNA or gDNA that served as material.

In the authors' methods: Estimation of nucleated cell counts relied on the amplification of reference gene primers. The table came from immunoSEQ multiplex PCR; TCRdb's copy has only in-frame clones and leaves some out. V and J calls and clone size are as listed in that table; D and trimming were resolved from the DNA. This sample carries about 190,000 clones, 80% to 95% of them seen once, and the ten largest clones take 0.53%. The CDR3 covers 16 residues. Trimming removed 9 bases from V and 10 bases from J; junction bases left unmatched: 22. Germline CDR1 MGHDK, CDR2 SYGVNS. V and J are TRBV25-1 and TRBJ2-3, with TRBD2 matching over 7 bases. Sequenced material: peripheral blood. This TCR derives from a man aged 45-65 years with acute or convalescent COVID-19. CDR3 amino acids: CASEGGESAPTRPQYF. In DNA form, the CDR3 reads TGTGCCAGTGAGGGAGGGGAGTCAGCCCCCACGAGGCCGCAGTATTTT. Looking up the rest from reference TRBV25-1 and TRBJ2-3 gives the full variable domain: EADIYQTPRYLVIGTGKKITLECSQTMGHDKMYWYQQDPGMELHLIHYSYGVNSTEKGDLSSESTVSRIRTEHFPLTLESARPSHTSQYLCASEGGESAPTRPQYFGPGTRLTVL.